This T cell receptor beta chain derives from a study of T cell responses to AZD1222 COVID-19 vaccine. This CDR3 comprises 14 residues. Per the germline V gene, CDR1 is SNHLY and CDR2 is FYNNEI. V was cut by 4 bases and J by 0 bases, with 6 bases left in between. The assay was immunoSEQ multiplex PCR, and TCRdb's table has in-frame clones only and misses some. The table lists 15,000 to 20,000 clones, around 80% of them singletons. The material was peripheral blood, obtained 28 days after the second AZD1222 dose. The TCR originated in an adult who received the AZD1222 COVID-19 vaccine. The chain is built from TRBV2 and TRBJ1-4; D unresolved. The CDR3 nucleotides read TGTGCCAGCAGTGTCGGAGCAACTAATGAAAAACTGTTTTTT. This codes for CASSVGATNEKLFF.